This T cell receptor (beta chain) stems from a study of shared clonotypes between healthy human individuals. Investigators spread the genomic DNA of each subset evenly over several immunoSEQ plates. For sorted subsets, about 0.2 ug DNA per replicate equaled tens of thousands of T cell genomes. The assay was immunoSEQ multiplex PCR, and TCRdb's table has in-frame clones only and misses some. Counted here are 300,000 to 350,000 clones, roughly 80% occurring once; the ten biggest clones make up 10%. CDR1 MDHEN and CDR2 SYDVKM come from the germline V gene. This CDR3 contains 14 residues. The V end lost 8 bases, the J end lost 5 bases, and 18 bases lay between the germline ends.

The receptor was isolated from a man under 40 in good health. The sample consisted of memory CD4+ T cells sorted from blood. Subset noted: CD45RA-negative fraction. The V gene is TRBV28, the J gene TRBJ1-1; a possible D gene is TRBD1 (5 bases). As DNA, the CDR3 is TGTGCCAGCCGGGGCAGGTCTAGAGGGACTGAAGCTTTCTTT. Protein product: CASRGRSRGTEAFF.